These 21 T cell receptor beta chains originate from one sample sequenced in a study of cytomegalovirus exposure and HLA in healthy donors. PCR involved 60 Vbeta and 13 Jbeta primers. Method: immunoSEQ multiplex PCR; TCRdb's copy keeps in-frame clones and lacks some. Its table lists some 48,000 clones. The sequenced material came from PBMCs. The origin of the receptors is a woman aged 40 to 55 in good health and CMV-seronegative.

The rearrangement joins TRBV7-6 to TRBJ1-1, with 9 bases lining up with TRBD1. V lost 2 bases to trimming and J lost 6 bases; unmatched junction nucleotides: 4. This CDR3 contains 14 residues. Germline V gene sequence: CDR1 SGHVS, CDR2 FNYEAQ. DNA of the CDR3: TGTGCCAGCAGCTTATGGGGACAGGGCGCTGAAGCTTTCTTT. This codes for CASSLWGQGAEAFF.

The chain has TRBV30 and TRBJ1-5, with TRBD1 matching 10 bases. Germline V gene lookup returns CDR1 GTSNPN and CDR2 SVGIG (reference sequence). Trimming cost V 2 bases and J 2 bases; bases outside gene matches: 12. CDR3 length equals 18 residues. The CDR3 nucleotides read TGTGCCTGGAGTAAGAAACAGCCCGGGACAGGGGGCAATCAGCCCCAGCATTTT. Amino acid sequence: CAWSKKQPGTGGNQPQHF.

This chain uses TRBV5-1 with TRBJ2-5; D is perhaps TRBD1 (6 bases). Trimming stripped 9 bases from V and 5 bases from J, with 17 bases between. The CDR3 has 13 amino acids. Looked up from germline, CDR1 is SGHRS and CDR2 is YFSETQ. CDR3 nucleotide sequence: TGCGCCACCACCCAGGGGCCCGGGGAGACCCAGTACTTC. Its protein is CATTQGPGETQYF.

The J gene is TRBJ1-2, the V gene TRBV11-2, with 7 nucleotides matching TRBD1. J gave up 8 bases and V 3 bases, and 6 bases lay outside the gene matches. Per the germline V gene, CDR1 is SGHAT and CDR2 is FQNNGV. The CDR3 is made up of 13 amino acids. The CDR3 sequence: CASSFPSGGGYTF. The CDR3 DNA is TGTGCCAGCAGCTTCCCCTCAGGGGGAGGCTACACCTTC.

The chain recombines TRBV19 with TRBJ2-7, with a weak D call TRBD2 (5 bases). CDR1 LNHDA and CDR2 SQIVND come from the germline V gene (reference sequence). There are 13 residues in the CDR3. Trimming removed 5 bases at V and 1 base at J, with 9 bases between. The CDR3 region has the DNA TGTGCCAGTAGTTTTCGGGGATCCTACGAGCAGTACTTC. Translated, it gives CASSFRGSYEQYF. Together with reference TRBV19 and TRBJ2-7, the CDR3 gives the full variable domain: DGGITQSPKYLFRKEGQNVTLSCEQNLNHDAMYWYRQDPGQGLRLIYYSQIVNDFQKGDIAEGYSVSREKKESFPLTVTSAQKNPTAFYLCASSFRGSYEQYFGPGTRLTVT.

On this clone itself: At one end the junction does not follow the germline gene, possibly because of a read error. The gene calls are TRBV5-1 and TRBJ2-5; D remains unclear. Germline-derived CDR1 and CDR2 are SGHRS and YFSETQ. The CDR3 sequence is 17 residues long. The CDR3 region is CASSVAKHTDMQEAQYF. The CDR3 nucleotides read TGCGCCAGCAGCGTGGCGAAACACACGGATATGCAAGAGGCCCAGTACTTC.

Note on this clone: At one boundary the junction diverges from the germline segment, which might be a read error. The chain joins TRBV7-8 to TRBJ1-5; D is unresolved. Germline CDR1 is SGHVS and CDR2 is FQNEAQ. The CDR3 is 13 amino acids. CDR3 in amino acids: CASSLGRGQHQHF. The CDR3 coding sequence is TGTGCCAGCAGCTTAGGAAGAGGGCAGCACCAGCATTTT.

On this clone itself: The same CDR3 also results from other DNA sequences found in this sample. This chain links TRBV29-1 with TRBJ2-1, with TRBD1 matching 7 bases. V lost 1 base, J lost 9 bases, and 12 bases stayed unmatched. This CDR3 spans 15 amino acids. The germline CDR1 and CDR2 sequences are SQVTM and ANQGSEA. In DNA form, the CDR3 reads TGCAGCGTTGAAGCCACTTCAAGGGGGCAGGTTGAGCAGTTCTTC. It specifies CSVEATSRGQVEQFF.

The chain links TRBV28 to TRBJ2-2, with 14 bases identical to TRBD2. V lost 7 bases to trimming and J lost 1 base; unmatched junction nucleotides: 8. This CDR3 spans 18 amino acids. Germline V gene lookup returns CDR1 MDHEN and CDR2 SYDVKM. CDR3 bases: TGTGCCAGCACCACCCCGGGACTAGCGGGGGAGAACACCGGGGAGCTGTTTTTT. Amino acid sequence: CASTTPGLAGENTGELFF.

The rearrangement joins TRBV27 to TRBJ1-4; D not certain. Trimming took off 5 bases at V and 0 bases at J, with 7 bases between the two ends. Germline V CDR1 and CDR2: MNHEY, SMNVEV (reference sequence). The CDR3 is 14 amino acids. The DNA for the CDR3 is TGTGCCAGCAGTGGAGTTGCAACTAATGAAAAACTGTTTTTT. It specifies CASSGVATNEKLFF.

This chain links TRBV29-1 with TRBJ1-1; TRBD1 matches at 9 bases. V lost 4 bases to trimming and J lost 5 bases; unmatched junction nucleotides: 11. The length of the CDR3 is 15 residues. Germline loops: CDR1 SQVTM, CDR2 ANQGSEA. The CDR3 sequence is CSVGRDRAGWTEAFF. CDR3 bases: TGCAGCGTTGGCCGGGACAGGGCAGGATGGACTGAAGCTTTCTTT.

This chain joins TRBV5-3 and TRBJ1-5; D is ambiguous. TRBV5-3 is marked as an open reading frame, function uncertain. Deletions cut 3 bases from V and 2 bases from J, with 9 bases between. The CDR3 is 14 amino acids. This chain's CDR3 is CARSWRAGNQPQHF. In nucleotides, the CDR3 is TGTGCCAGAAGCTGGAGGGCGGGCAATCAGCCCCAGCATTTT.

Points on this clone: At one of its ends the junction is not consistent with the germline gene, which may arise from a read error. V is TRBV15 and J is TRBJ2-7; D is perhaps TRBD2 (5 bases). This CDR3 is 13 amino acids long. CDR1 is LNHNV, CDR2 YYDKDF, per germline (reference sequence). CDR3 loop: CATSRELIEGISF. CDR3 DNA sequence: TGTGCCACCAGCAGAGAGTTGATTGAGGGCATTAGCTTC.

The CDR3 spells CASSQSSSRGEPSAYEQYF. The CDR3 DNA follows: TGCGCCAGCAGTCAATCGAGTTCGCGTGGGGAACCTAGCGCCTACGAGCAGTACTTC. The V and J genes are TRBV23-1 and TRBJ2-7, with D perhaps TRBD2 (6 bases). TRBV23-1 is labeled an ORF, and its function is uncertain. This CDR3 region has 19 residues. The V end lost 0 bases, the J end lost 2 bases, and 23 bases lay between the germline ends.

The chain has TRBV5-1 and TRBJ1-3; the D gene is possibly TRBD1 (6 bases). The CDR3 has 15 residues. CDR1 and CDR2 (germline): SGHRS, YFSETQ. V lost 4 bases and J 4 bases, leaving 15 bases between the germline ends. The CDR3 DNA reads TGCGCCAGCAGCCCGGCCACAGGGTTCGGAAACACCATATATTTT. It codes for CASSPATGFGNTIYF.

This chain connects TRBV18 to TRBJ1-2, with TRBD1 identical over 7 bases. CDR3 size: 14 residues. Germline values: CDR1 KGHSH, CDR2 LQKENI. J lost 0 bases, V lost 8 bases, and 6 bases had no gene match. This CDR3 is CASRGTDSNYGYTF. Written as DNA, the CDR3 is TGTGCCAGCCGAGGGACAGACTCTAACTATGGCTACACCTTC. The full variable domain, its missing parts supplied by reference TRBV18 and TRBJ1-2, is NAGVMQNPRHLVRRRGQEARLRCSPMKGHSHVYWYRQLPEEGLKFMVYLQKENIIDESGMPKERFSAEFPKEGPSILRIQQVVRGDSAAYFCASRGTDSNYGYTFGSGTRLTVV.

The V and J genes are TRBV11-2 and TRBJ2-2, with TRBD2 identical over 7 bases. CDR1 and CDR2 (germline): SGHAT, FQNNGV. V shed 1 base and J 7 bases; nucleotides not matched to a gene: 6. This CDR3 spans 15 amino acids. The CDR3 nucleotides are TGTGCCAGCAGCTTAGGTTCAGGGAGGGTCGGGGAGCTGTTTTTT. Its protein is CASSLGSGRVGELFF.

The rearrangement links TRBV9 to TRBJ2-1; no reliable D call. V was trimmed by 0 bases and J by 6 bases, leaving 4 bases between them. The CDR3 runs 12 residues. Germline CDR1 is SGDLS and CDR2 is YYNGEE. The CDR3 coding sequence is TGTGCCAGCAGCGTAGGACTCAATGAGCAGTTCTTC. Translation gives CASSVGLNEQFF.

The gene calls are TRBV9 and TRBJ2-1; the match to TRBD1 covers 7 bases. The V gene end was trimmed by 3 bases and the J gene end by 4 bases; junction bases not matched to a gene: 7. CDR1 SGDLS and CDR2 YYNGEE come from the germline V gene. This CDR3 is 15 amino acids long. The CDR3 here is CASSDRDRLYNEQFF. Written as DNA, the CDR3 is TGTGCCAGCAGCGACCGGGACAGATTATACAATGAGCAGTTCTTC. The variable domain in full, with the rest retrieved from reference TRBV9 and TRBJ2-1, is DSGVTQTPKHLITATGQRVTLRCSPRSGDLSVYWYQQSLDQGLQFLIQYYNGEERAKGNILERFSAQQFPDLHSELNLSSLELGDSALYFCASSDRDRLYNEQFFGPGTRLTVL.

This chain joins TRBV21-1 and TRBJ1-1; TRBD1 is taken as the D call from the table, unchecked against the DNA. TRBV21-1 represents a pseudogene. The CDR3 consists of 14 residues. CDR3 nucleotide sequence: TGTGCCAGCAGCACCAAGACAGGGGACACTGAAGCTTTCTTT. It yields the protein CASSTKTGDTEAFF.

The J gene is TRBJ1-1, the V gene TRBV2, with D possibly TRBD1 on 5 matching bases. The CDR3 consists of 14 residues. Between the trimmed V and J ends, which lost 3 bases and 4 bases, there was a span of 12 bases. Germline CDR1 is SNHLY and CDR2 is FYNNEI. The CDR3 region has the DNA TGTGCCAGCAGTGAGGAAAGGGGTGGCACTGAAGCTTTCTTT. Translated: CASSEERGGTEAFF.